What follows describes a single T cell receptor (beta chain). Its specific antigen is unknown. Per-base quality was not reported, and no clone a single base away is much larger than it. Sorted unstimulated T cells and proliferating T cells recovered from mixed lymphocyte reactions were subjected to TCRbeta CDR3 sequencing. Fresh whole blood from ten HLA-typed healthy donors was used as the source from which PBMCs were isolated. The data are from a study of siplizumab effects on memory and regulatory T cells (dated by TCRdb to between 2018 and 2021). Study-wide context: The study examined how the anti-CD2 antibody siplizumab affects alloreactive T-cell subsets in allogeneic mixed lymphocyte reactions built from human PBMCs. What the research found in general, with its limitations: The cumulative frequency of alloreactive sequences traceable to unstimulated CD4+ memory T cells was significantly reduced by siplizumab. For roughly 75-96% of proliferating CD4+ or CD8+ clones, no naive or memory phenotype could be assigned. Of the alloreactive CD4+ clones that could be mapped, the Treg-derived share averaged about 67% with siplizumab compared with about 27% in control reactions. Sequences below about 10^-5 frequency were poorly captured, so only a minor fraction of alloreactive clones could be mapped to unstimulated subsets. Whether proliferating Tregs from siplizumab cultures actually had suppressive function was not functionally confirmed. Unstimulated naive T cells appeared more diverse than memory T cells, and naive cells seemed to contribute substantially to the alloresponse.

Spanning cysteine to phenylalanine, the CDR3 consists of 17 amino acids. The CDR3 DNA has 51 bases and is translated from base 1. At the junction V is shortened by 0 bases and J by 2 bases; bases outside the gene matches: 6. The CDR1 and CDR2 encoded by the germline V gene are SGHDN and FVKESK. The library was built by means of the immunoSEQ multiplex PCR assay. Around 92,000 TCR templates per sample were assayed by the deep sequencing platform. Genomic DNA extracted from sorted T cells was used for TCRbeta CDR3 sequencing. Turning to the authors' computational methods: Clonal analysis of TCRbeta CDR3 data was done in the R programming language. Alloreactive CD4+ and CD8+ clones were defined by comparing unstimulated samples with post-reaction CFSE-low samples. Regulatory or non-regulatory origin was assigned to alloreactive CD4+ clones by matching of sequences to sorted unstimulated Treg and non-Treg repertoires. The source is immuneACCESS, and TCRdb retained only in-frame sequences with V and J called. Part of the clones is not carried over; for the studies checked, unresolved V genes explain less than half of this, and the remainder is unexplained. V, J and clone size were drawn from that table, and D and trimming were deduced from the DNA. The sample yields around 77,000 clones; 91% were counted once. Around 28% of the sample lies in the top ten.

The sample consisted of CD8+ T cells sorted from blood. This TCR was recovered from a human donor in good health. The V and J segments used are TRBV14 and TRBJ2-3, and 9 junctional nucleotides match TRBD2. The sequence in DNA is TGTGCCAGCAGCCAAGATCAGGCTAGCGGGGACACAGATACGCAGTATTTT. Its translation is CASSQDQASGDTDTQYF.